A selection of T cell receptor beta chains follows, all from one sample in a study of cytotoxic CD8 clonotypes in ibrutinib-treated CLL. The data were produced by immunoSEQ multiplex PCR, yet TCRdb's version contains in-frame clones alone and is incomplete. The sample has about 24,000 clones; 78% are singletons. Sequencing was performed on PBMCs, taken before ibrutinib treatment. Receptor source: a human donor with chronic lymphocytic leukemia. Both conserved end residues are trimmed from each CDR3. D genes are given only for firm matches.

d_call	v_call	j_call	cdr3_aa
NA	TRBV6-4	TRBJ2-3	ASSDLLLSGPDTQY
TRBD2	TRBV29-1	TRBJ2-7	SVQREGTSGPGSYEQY
NA	TRBV19	TRBJ1-5	ASSIKSGMSNQPQH
NA	TRBV5-6	TRBJ2-2	ASSSRRPANTGELF
NA	TRBV25-1	TRBJ2-1	ASRRLVNEQF
TRBD1	TRBV25-1	TRBJ2-3	ASSAQGASTDTQY
TRBD1	TRBV6-1	TRBJ1-2	ASTESWTGYGYT
NA	TRBV5-1	TRBJ2-3	ASSLRGMGTDTQY
NA	TRBV7-2	TRBJ2-1	ASSLAGDPYNEQF
NA	TRBV21-1	TRBJ2-5	ASHQIQETQY
NA	TRBV25-1	TRBJ2-2	ASSEWGGDLAGELF
NA	TRBV6-1	TRBJ2-1	ASSETRGEQF
TRBD1	TRBV5-1	TRBJ2-2	ASSIKTGSDGELF
TRBD2	TRBV4-2	TRBJ2-1	ASSQEGLAGVEQF
NA	TRBV18	TRBJ2-1	ASSPGRNEQF
NA	TRBV29-1	TRBJ1-1	SVCKGLRVTMNTEAF
TRBD1	TRBV4-1	TRBJ1-2	ASSQETQGGYGYT
TRBD2	TRBV28	TRBJ2-1	ASSLLRLAGSRNNEQF
TRBD2	TRBV28	TRBJ2-7	ASRTGGLAGIFYEQY
TRBD2	TRBV9	TRBJ2-1	ASSPRTSGNNEQF